A selection of T cell receptor beta chains follows, all from one sample in a study of blood T cell repertoires in COVID-19. Sequencing was performed with immunoSEQ multiplex PCR; in TCRdb, only in-frame clones are kept and a portion is missing. This table has under 500,000 clones, about 89% appearing once. The sample taken for sequencing was peripheral blood. Receptors originate from a woman aged 25 to 39 with acute or convalescent COVID-19. Both conserved end residues are part of each CDR3. D genes are given only for firm matches. Clone size is shown for a subset of rows, as once, few, many or a class of expanded clone.

size: .
D: TRBD1
V: TRBV6-5
J: TRBJ1-2
CDR3: CASSPGQGRGYTF
DNA: TGTGCCAGCAGTCCTGGACAGGGAAGGGGCTACACCTTC

size: .
D: TRBD1
V: TRBV19
J: TRBJ1-5
CDR3: CASSTTGGNQPQHF
DNA: TGTGCCAGTAGTACCACAGGGGGCAATCAGCCCCAGCATTTT

size: .
D: TRBD2
V: TRBV7-3
J: TRBJ2-5
CDR3: CASSLRPSGETQYF
DNA: TGTGCCAGCAGCTTAAGGCCTAGCGGAGAGACCCAGTACTTC

size: .
D: .
V: TRBV7-9
J: TRBJ1-1
CDR3: CASSDRTESEAFF
DNA: TGTGCCAGCAGCGATAGGACAGAGAGTGAAGCTTTCTTT

size: .
D: .
V: TRBV28
J: TRBJ1-3
CDR3: CASTSGEPSGNTIYF
DNA: TGTGCCAGCACCTCGGGGGAACCCTCTGGAAACACCATATATTTT

size: once
D: .
V: TRBV19
J: TRBJ1-2
CDR3: CASSPGVNGYTF
DNA: TGTGCCAGTAGTCCAGGGGTAAACGGCTACACCTTC

size: .
D: .
V: TRBV2
J: TRBJ1-5
CDR3: CATRDRNQPQHF
DNA: TGTGCAACTCGGGATCGCAATCAGCCCCAGCATTTT

size: .
D: TRBD1
V: TRBV4-2
J: TRBJ1-4
CDR3: CASSQDGQGNEKLFF
DNA: TGTGCCAGCAGCCAAGACGGACAGGGGAACGAAAAACTGTTTTTT

size: .
D: .
V: TRBV7-9
J: TRBJ1-2
CDR3: CASSFPGNYGYTF
DNA: TGTGCCAGCAGCTTTCCGGGGAACTATGGCTACACCTTC

size: .
D: TRBD1
V: TRBV11-2
J: TRBJ2-7
CDR3: CASSWTGNEQYF
DNA: TGTGCCAGCAGTTGGACAGGGAACGAGCAGTACTTC

size: once
D: .
V: TRBV28
J: TRBJ1-3
CDR3: CASSTTYRDSGNTIYF
DNA: TGTGCCAGCAGTACCACCTACAGGGACTCTGGAAACACCATATATTTT

size: .
D: TRBD2
V: TRBV5-1
J: TRBJ2-1
CDR3: CASSEGLAGRYNEQFF
DNA: TGCGCCAGCAGCGAGGGACTAGCGGGGCGTTACAATGAGCAGTTCTTC

size: .
D: .
V: TRBV3-1/TRBV3-2
J: TRBJ1-2
CDR3: CASSLNYGYTF
DNA: TGTGCCAGCAGTCTTAACTATGGCTACACCTTC

size: .
D: .
V: TRBV28
J: TRBJ1-1
CDR3: CASSSQLTEAFF
DNA: TGTGCCAGCAGTTCTCAACTAACTGAAGCTTTCTTT

size: .
D: TRBD1
V: TRBV10-3
J: TRBJ1-6
CDR3: CVIMGQTNSPLHF
DNA: TGTGTCATCATGGGACAGACCAATTCACCCCTCCACTTT

size: .
D: .
V: TRBV10-3
J: TRBJ2-3
CDR3: CATGGQLAPDTQYF
DNA: TGTGCCACCGGGGGCCAACTAGCGCCCGATACGCAGTATTTT

size: .
D: TRBD2
V: TRBV6-2/TRBV6-3
J: TRBJ2-4
CDR3: CASSHFWGGGYGAKNIQYF
DNA: TGTGCCAGCAGCCACTTTTGGGGCGGGGGGTACGGGGCCAAAAACATTCAGTACTTC

size: once
D: .
V: TRBV9
J: TRBJ2-6
CDR3: CASSATVSSGLGANVLTF
DNA: TGTGCCAGCAGCGCGACAGTCAGCTCTGGTCTAGGGGCCAACGTCCTGACTTTC

size: .
D: .
V: TRBV6-6
J: TRBJ1-4
CDR3: CASSYRDSGREKLFF
DNA: TGTGCCAGCAGTTACCGTGACAGTGGTCGGGAAAAACTGTTTTTT

size: once
D: TRBD2
V: TRBV13
J: TRBJ2-1
CDR3: CASSLARTSGDYNEQFF
DNA: TGTGCCAGCAGCTTAGCCCGGACTAGCGGGGACTACAATGAGCAGTTCTTC

size: .
D: .
V: TRBV27
J: TRBJ2-1
CDR3: CASRHGQTAVWEQFF
DNA: TGTGCCAGCAGACATGGACAAACGGCTGTATGGGAGCAGTTCTTC

size: once
D: .
V: TRBV28
J: TRBJ1-3
CDR3: CASSEALYRSPSGNTIYF
DNA: TGTGCCAGCTCCGAGGCCTTATACAGGAGTCCCTCTGGAAACACCATATATTTT

size: .
D: .
V: TRBV9
J: TRBJ1-6
CDR3: CASSSGIGSPLHF
DNA: TGTGCCAGCAGCAGCGGTATTGGTTCACCCCTCCACTTT

size: .
D: TRBD1
V: TRBV6-5
J: TRBJ2-7
CDR3: CASRLDRGAYEQYF
DNA: TGTGCCAGCAGGTTGGACAGGGGGGCGTACGAGCAGTACTTC

size: .
D: .
V: TRBV27
J: TRBJ2-7
CDR3: CASSSILTGNEQYF
DNA: TGTGCCAGCAGTTCTATACTAACAGGGAATGAGCAGTACTTC

size: .
D: .
V: TRBV11-2
J: TRBJ1-2
CDR3: CASSAGQYLGYTF
DNA: TGTGCCAGCAGCGCAGGACAGTATCTTGGCTACACCTTC

size: .
D: .
V: TRBV6-5
J: TRBJ2-1
CDR3: CASSREQGRKQFF
DNA: TGTGCCAGCAGCCGTGAACAGGGTCGGAAGCAGTTCTTC

size: .
D: .
V: TRBV7-8
J: TRBJ2-7
CDR3: CASSSGGREQYF
DNA: TGTGCCAGCAGCTCCGGGGGTCGCGAGCAGTACTTC

size: once
D: .
V: TRBV6-5
J: TRBJ1-2
CDR3: CASTEGRGIYGYTF
DNA: TGTGCCAGCACCGAGGGTCGGGGTATTTATGGCTACACCTTC

size: .
D: TRBD1
V: TRBV15
J: TRBJ2-2
CDR3: CATSRDRGQTGELFF
DNA: TGTGCCACCAGCAGGGACAGGGGGCAGACCGGGGAGCTGTTTTTT

size: once
D: .
V: TRBV9
J: TRBJ2-2
CDR3: CASRGRNTGELFF
DNA: TGTGCCAGCAGGGGCAGGAACACCGGGGAGCTGTTTTTT

size: once
D: .
V: TRBV6-5
J: TRBJ1-5
CDR3: CASRRGGDQPQHF
DNA: TGTGCCAGCAGACGAGGGGGGGATCAGCCCCAGCATTTT

size: .
D: .
V: TRBV5-1
J: TRBJ2-2
CDR3: CASSLAAGVTGELFF
DNA: TGCGCCAGCAGCTTGGCCGCAGGGGTGACCGGGGAGCTGTTTTTT

size: .
D: .
V: TRBV30
J: TRBJ2-5
CDR3: CASRGETQYF
DNA: TGTGCCTCCCGAGGGGAGACCCAGTACTTC

size: .
D: TRBD2
V: TRBV30
J: TRBJ2-2
CDR3: CAWSVVTGRGGELFF
DNA: TGTGCCTGGAGTGTTGTAACGGGGAGGGGCGGGGAGCTGTTTTTT

size: .
D: .
V: TRBV30
J: TRBJ2-7
CDR3: CAWSSGGQYRDEQYF
DNA: TGTGCCTGGAGTTCGGGGGGCCAATACAGGGACGAGCAGTACTTC

size: .
D: .
V: TRBV30
J: TRBJ2-7
CDR3: CAWPLPYEQYF
DNA: TGTGCCTGGCCTCTTCCCTACGAGCAGTACTTC

size: .
D: .
V: TRBV6-5
J: TRBJ2-2
CDR3: CASSYSTAGELFF
DNA: TGTGCCAGCAGTTACTCGACAGCCGGGGAGCTGTTTTTT

size: .
D: .
V: TRBV4-1
J: TRBJ1-1
CDR3: CASSPGGRGGGTEAFF
DNA: TGCGCCAGCAGCCCCGGCGGTAGGGGCGGCGGCACTGAAGCTTTCTTT

size: .
D: .
V: TRBV11-1
J: TRBJ1-1
CDR3: CASSLDGGTEAFF
DNA: TGTGCCAGCAGCTTAGACGGGGGGACTGAAGCTTTCTTT

size: .
D: TRBD1
V: TRBV4-1
J: TRBJ1-1
CDR3: CASSQDLWAVGYRGPMNTEAFF
DNA: TGCGCCAGCAGCCAAGATCTCTGGGCGGTTGGCTACAGGGGGCCCATGAACACTGAAGCTTTCTTT

size: .
D: .
V: TRBV12-3/TRBV12-4
J: TRBJ1-2
CDR3: CASSYRDTQGYTF
DNA: TGTGCCAGCAGTTACCGGGACACCCAAGGCTACACCTTC

size: .
D: .
V: TRBV5-1
J: TRBJ1-6
CDR3: CASSLGGQGRSPLHF
DNA: TGCGCCAGCAGCTTGGGGGGACAAGGTCGGTCACCCCTCCACTTT

size: .
D: .
V: TRBV2
J: TRBJ1-3
CDR3: CASRAGLSISGNTIYF
DNA: TGTGCCAGCAGGGCGGGACTCTCGATCTCTGGAAACACCATATATTTT

size: .
D: .
V: TRBV5-8
J: TRBJ2-4
CDR3: CASSPGGRGMNIQYF
DNA: TGTGCCAGCAGCCCCGGGGGGCGCGGGATGAACATTCAGTACTTC

size: .
D: .
V: TRBV6-5
J: TRBJ1-2
CDR3: CASSSQGAGYTF
DNA: TGTGCCAGCAGTTCCCAGGGTGCGGGCTACACCTTC

size: .
D: .
V: TRBV4-1
J: TRBJ2-1
CDR3: CASSRGGTPDYNEQFF
DNA: TGCGCCAGCAGCCGCGGCGGGACTCCGGATTACAATGAGCAGTTCTTC

size: .
D: TRBD1
V: TRBV7-3
J: TRBJ2-2
CDR3: CASSPGQGFPGELFF
DNA: TGTGCCAGCAGCCCGGGACAGGGTTTCCCCGGGGAGCTGTTTTTT

size: .
D: .
V: TRBV24-1
J: TRBJ2-2
CDR3: CATSVFGTGELFF
DNA: TGTGCCACCAGTGTGTTCGGCACCGGGGAGCTGTTTTTT

size: .
D: TRBD2
V: TRBV2
J: TRBJ2-1
CDR3: CASALLAGPRNEQFF
DNA: TGTGCCAGCGCCCTTCTAGCGGGGCCGAGAAATGAGCAGTTCTTC

size: .
D: TRBD1
V: TRBV5-5
J: TRBJ2-2
CDR3: CASSLRQGNTGELFF
DNA: TGTGCCAGCAGCTTGCGACAGGGGAACACCGGGGAGCTGTTTTTT